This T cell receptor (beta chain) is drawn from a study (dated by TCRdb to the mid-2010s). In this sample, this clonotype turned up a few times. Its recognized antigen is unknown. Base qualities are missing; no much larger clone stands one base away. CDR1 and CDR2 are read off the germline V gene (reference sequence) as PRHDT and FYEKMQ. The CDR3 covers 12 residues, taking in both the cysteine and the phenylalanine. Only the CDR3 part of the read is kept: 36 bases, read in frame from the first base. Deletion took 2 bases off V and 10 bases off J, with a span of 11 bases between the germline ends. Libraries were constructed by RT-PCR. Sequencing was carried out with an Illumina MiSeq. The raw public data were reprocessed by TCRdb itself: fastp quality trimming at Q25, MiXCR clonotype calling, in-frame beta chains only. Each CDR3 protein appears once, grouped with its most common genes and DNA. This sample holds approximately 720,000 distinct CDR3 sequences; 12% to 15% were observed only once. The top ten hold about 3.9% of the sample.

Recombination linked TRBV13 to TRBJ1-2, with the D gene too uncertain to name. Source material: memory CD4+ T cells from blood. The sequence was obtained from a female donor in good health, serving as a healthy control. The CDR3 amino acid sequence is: CASSLREGPYTF. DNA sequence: TGTGCCAGCAGCTTACGAGAGGGTCCCTACACCTTC. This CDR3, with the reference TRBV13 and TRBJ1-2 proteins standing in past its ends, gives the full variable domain AAGVIQSPRHLIKEKRETATLKCYPIPRHDTVYWYQQGPGQDPQFLISFYEKMQSDKGSIPDRFSAQQFSDYHSELNMSSLELGDSALYFCASSLREGPYTFGSGTRLTVV.